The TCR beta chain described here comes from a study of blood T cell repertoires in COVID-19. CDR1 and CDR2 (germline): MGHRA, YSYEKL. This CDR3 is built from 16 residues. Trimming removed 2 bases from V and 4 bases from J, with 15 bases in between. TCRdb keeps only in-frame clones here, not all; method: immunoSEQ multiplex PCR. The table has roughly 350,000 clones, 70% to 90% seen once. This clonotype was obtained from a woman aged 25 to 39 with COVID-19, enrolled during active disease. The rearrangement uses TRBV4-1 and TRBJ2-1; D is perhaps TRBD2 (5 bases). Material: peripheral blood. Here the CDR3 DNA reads TGCGCCAGCAGCCAAAACCCCCCCGAGGGTTACAATGAGCAGTTCTTC. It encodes CASSQNPPEGYNEQFF.